This T cell receptor beta chain is from a study of radiation and T cells in renal cell carcinoma. Study at large: Nephrectomy followed 15 Gy stereotactic body radiation by 4 weeks.

Profiling relied on immunoSEQ multiplex PCR, and the TCRdb table lists in-frame clones only, not all of them. The data contain over 60,000 clones, roughly four fifths of them singletons. Trimming removed 5 bases from V and 4 bases from J, with 14 bases in between. Germline V CDR1 and CDR2: WSHSY, SAAADI. The CDR3 covers 14 residues. Whole-study findings and limits: Without pretreatment biopsies, baseline tumor clonotype presence was undetermined. From baseline, blood top tumor clonotypes peaked at 2 weeks post-radiation.

On this clone: The antigen is unknown.

Time point reported: blood 2 weeks post-SBRT. The treatment: 15 Gy SBRT to primary tumor, nephrectomy 4 weeks later. After SBRT, blood was collected at 2 and 4 weeks, plus baseline. The source is a man aged 60 to 69 with renal cell carcinoma. The V call is TRBV10-2, the J call TRBJ1-2; D ambiguous. Specimen: blood, collected from a patient whose treatment included radiotherapy and nephrectomy. The CDR3 sequence: CASSPRRGIYGYTF. The CDR3 DNA reads TGCGCCAGCAGTCCACGGAGAGGGATCTATGGCTACACCTTC.